The 10 T cell receptor beta chains presented below share a single source sample, sequenced in a study of cytotoxic CD8 clonotypes in ibrutinib-treated CLL. Repertoires were generated with immunoSEQ multiplex PCR, while TCRdb's copy carries only in-frame clones and drops some. Here the sample spans around 40,000 clones, less than 85% being singletons. The source was PBMCs, collected at disease progression, from a patient treated with ibrutinib. These receptors originate from a human donor with chronic lymphocytic leukemia.

The chain has TRBV5-6 and TRBJ1-1; a possible D gene is TRBD1 (5 bases). V dropped 2 bases and J dropped 7 bases, with 12 bases sitting between them. From germline, CDR1 is SGHDT and CDR2 YYEEEE. The CDR3 runs to 13 residues. CDR3 protein: CASSFPGVHEAFF. The CDR3 nucleotides are TGTGCCAGCAGCTTCCCGGGGGTTCATGAAGCTTTCTTT.

V is TRBV6-1 and J is TRBJ2-6, with unresolved D. The CDR3 length is 13 residues. Between the trimmed V and J ends, which lost 7 bases and 0 bases, there was a span of 4 bases. The germline V gene has CDR1 MNHNS and CDR2 SASEGT. In DNA form, the CDR3 reads TGTGCCAGCAAGCGCTCTGGGGCCAACGTCCTGACTTTC. As protein: CASKRSGANVLTF.

The CDR3 protein is CASSESEETQYF. The CDR3 bases are TGTGCCAGCAGTGAATCAGAAGAGACCCAGTACTTC. The chain is built from TRBV2 and TRBJ2-5, with unresolved D. Trimming took off 2 bases at V and 3 bases at J, with 4 bases between the two ends. CDR1 is SNHLY, CDR2 FYNNEI, per germline. This CDR3 has 12 residues.

This chain links TRBV6-1 with TRBJ2-1; D perhaps matches TRBD2 (7 bases). The V gene lost 6 bases and the J gene lost 9 bases, with 21 bases spanning the gap. The CDR3 runs to 15 residues. The germline CDR1 and CDR2 sequences are MNHNS and SASEGT. The CDR3: CASSPRGGAWGEQFF. CDR3 nucleotide sequence: TGTGCCAGCAGCCCAAGAGGGGGGGCCTGGGGTGAGCAGTTCTTC.

The gene calls are TRBV29-1 and TRBJ2-3, with TRBD2 identical over 7 bases. The CDR3 length is 14 residues. Germline-derived CDR1 and CDR2 are SQVTM and ANQGSEA. V was clipped by 3 bases and J by 3 bases; unmatched bases: 6. The CDR3 DNA follows: TGCAGCGTTGAGGGCGGGAGCGAAACAGATACGCAGTATTTT. Its protein product is CSVEGGSETDTQYF.

The chain has TRBV29-1 and TRBJ1-2, with D perhaps matching TRBD1 (6 bases). The CDR3 sequence is 17 residues long. CDR1 SQVTM and CDR2 ANQGSEA come from the germline V gene. V lost 3 bases to trimming and J lost 1 base, with 21 bases between them. This chain's CDR3 is CSVDRVDSPNGNYGYTF. CDR3 DNA sequence: TGCAGCGTTGACAGAGTGGACAGCCCCAACGGTAACTATGGCTACACCTTC.

The rearrangement uses TRBV6-1 and TRBJ2-7; weak D call: TRBD1 (5 bases). CDR3 size: 15 residues. V shed 6 bases and J shed 2 bases, with 17 bases lying between them. The germline CDR1 and CDR2 sequences are MNHNS and SASEGT. The CDR3 nucleotides read TGTGCCAGCAGAACCGACAGATCTTCAGCCTACGAGCAGTACTTC. Translated, it gives CASRTDRSSAYEQYF.

This rearrangement joins TRBV28 to TRBJ2-6; possibly TRBD2 for D (5 bases). Germline V gene sequence: CDR1 MDHEN, CDR2 SYDVKM. Trimming removed 2 bases from V and 1 base from J, with 9 bases in between. The CDR3 runs to 16 residues. The CDR3, as DNA: TGTGCCAGCAGTTTAGGGCGGGTATCTGGGGCCAACGTCCTGACTTTC. This translates into CASSLGRVSGANVLTF.

The CDR3 region is CASSFNRRGQNTIYF. CDR3 nucleotide sequence: TGTGCCAGCAGCTTCAACCGCAGGGGCCAAAACACCATATATTTT. The rearrangement uses TRBV11-2 and TRBJ1-3; weak D call: TRBD1 (6 bases). The V gene lost 3 bases and the J gene lost 6 bases, with 15 bases spanning the gap. Germline CDR1 SGHAT, CDR2 FQNNGV. This CDR3 is 15 amino acids long.

This clone appeared once. The chain is built from TRBV5-1 and TRBJ1-4, with TRBD1 matching over 9 bases. This CDR3 spans 16 amino acids. From germline, CDR1 is SGHRS and CDR2 YFSETQ. V lost 1 base, J lost 7 bases, and 8 bases stayed unmatched. In nucleotides, the CDR3 is TGCGCCAGCAGCTTGCAGACAGGGGGTGGTGGTGAAAAACTGTTTTTT. Translating it yields CASSLQTGGGGEKLFF.